The T cell receptor (beta chain) described here comes from a study of T cells in Graves' hyperthyroidism and ophthalmopathy. Study conclusions and caveats: With a median lead of about 6.9 months before onset, the model predicted ophthalmopathy.

Exclusion of a patient resulted from uncontrolled infection, other autoimmune disease, pregnancy or lactation. Authors of the study amplified TCR beta CDR3 regions from RNA transcripts. In the first-round RT-PCR of the TCR CDR3, the HTBI primer set was used. One entry per CDR3 protein, called by TCRdb with MiXCR from the multiplex PCR reads. The sample holds about 600,000 distinct CDR3 sequences, 13% to 15% seen once. CDR3 length equals 15 residues. With 3 bases clipped from V and 1 base from J, the junction kept 5 bases outside the gene matches. Germline CDR1 and CDR2: SGDLS and YYNGEE. This clonotype occurred a few times. Its specificity is not known.

The sequencing input was blood. The sequence came from a young woman with Graves' ophthalmopathy. The chain joins TRBV9 to TRBJ2-5; TRBD1 agrees at 8 bases. CDR3 protein: CASSARTGIQETQYF. In nucleotides, the CDR3 is TGTGCCAGCAGCGCCCGGACAGGGATCCAAGAGACCCAGTACTTC. Variable domain in full (rest from reference TRBV9 and TRBJ2-5): DSGVTQTPKHLITATGQRVTLRCSPRSGDLSVYWYQQSLDQGLQFLIQYYNGEERAKGNILERFSAQQFPDLHSELNLSSLELGDSALYFCASSARTGIQETQYFGPGTRLLVL.